What follows are 4 T cell receptor beta chains derived from one specimen sequenced in a study of blood T cell repertoires in COVID-19. The data were produced by immunoSEQ multiplex PCR, yet TCRdb's version contains in-frame clones alone and is incomplete. The table has some 130,000 clones, about 88% seen once; the top ten hold approximately 2.4%. Sequencing was performed on PBMCs or T cells enriched from blood (not recorded which). The receptors come from a man aged 40-49 years with acute COVID-19.

The chain links TRBV24-1 to TRBJ2-2; 11 bases are shared with TRBD1. Germline loops: CDR1 KGHDR, CDR2 SFDVKD. After removal of 7 bases from V and 4 bases from J, the junction contained 7 bases not matched to a gene. CDR3 length: 16 amino acids. The DNA of the CDR3 is TGTGCCACCAGGGGGGGGACAGGGGGAAGCACCGGGGAGCTGTTTTTT. This sequence encodes CATRGGTGGSTGELFF.

This clone was picked up a small number of times. The chain recombines TRBV5-1 with TRBJ2-7; TRBD1 matches at 7 bases. Germline CDR1 is SGHRS and CDR2 is YFSETQ. Losses at the gene ends were 3 bases for V and 3 bases for J; bases not matched to a gene: 12. The CDR3 loop spans 16 amino acids. DNA for the CDR3: TGCGCCAGCAGCTCTCCTCGACAGGGAAGAAACTACGAGCAGTACTTC. This codes for CASSSPRQGRNYEQYF.

V usage is TRBV6-5 and J usage is TRBJ2-4, with D possibly TRBD2 on 6 matching bases. Germline V CDR1 and CDR2: MNHEY, SVGAGI. Trimming took off 5 bases at V and 0 bases at J, with 11 bases between the two ends. The CDR3 totals 15 residues. DNA for the CDR3: TGTGCCAGCAGTCCGTGGGGGGAAGCCAAAAACATTCAGTACTTC. It yields the protein CASSPWGEAKNIQYF.

The chain carries TRBV27 and TRBJ2-1; TRBD1 aligns across 10 bases. The CDR3 is 16 amino acids. The V gene's germline CDR1 is MNHEY and CDR2 SMNVEV (reference sequence). V was clipped by 5 bases and J by 7 bases; unmatched bases: 11. CDR3 in amino acids: CASSPTGTGDMNEQFF. CDR3 DNA: TGTGCCAGCAGTCCCACCGGGACAGGGGATATGAATGAGCAGTTCTTC.